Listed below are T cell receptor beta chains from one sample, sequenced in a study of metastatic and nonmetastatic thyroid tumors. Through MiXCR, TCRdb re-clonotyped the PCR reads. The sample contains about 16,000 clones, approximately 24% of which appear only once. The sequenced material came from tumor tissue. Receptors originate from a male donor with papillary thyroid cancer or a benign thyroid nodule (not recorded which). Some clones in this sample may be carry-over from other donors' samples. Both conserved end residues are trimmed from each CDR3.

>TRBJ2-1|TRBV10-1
ASSESGALLF
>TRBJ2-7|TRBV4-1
ASSQRLAGTYEQY
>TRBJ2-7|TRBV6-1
ASILGQGNFYEQY
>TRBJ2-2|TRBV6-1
ASDVGLGNTGELF
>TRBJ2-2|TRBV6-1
ASSERGGQGATGELF
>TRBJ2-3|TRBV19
ASSIPLAGVADTQY
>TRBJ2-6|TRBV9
ASATPSGANVLT
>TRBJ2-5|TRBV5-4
ASHQTGRQETQY
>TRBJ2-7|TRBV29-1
SVVSSGQFYEQY
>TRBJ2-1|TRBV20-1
SARDRGSDNEQF
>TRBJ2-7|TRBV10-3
AILTHNYEQY
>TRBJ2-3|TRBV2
ASSPDTQY
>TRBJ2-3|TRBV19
ASTAGPSTDTQY
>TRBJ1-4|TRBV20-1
SARDPKVGEKLF
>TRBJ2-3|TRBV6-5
ASSYSGDTQY
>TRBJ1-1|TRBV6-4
ASSDTSRGTEAF
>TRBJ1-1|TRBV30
AGWISPGTPNTEAF
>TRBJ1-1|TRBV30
AWSPNRGTEAF
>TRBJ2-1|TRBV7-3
ASSLAEYNEQF
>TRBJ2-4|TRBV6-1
ASTELAKNIQY
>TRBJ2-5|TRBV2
ASSGIAGGSRETQY
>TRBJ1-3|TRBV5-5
ASSPQGTGNTIY
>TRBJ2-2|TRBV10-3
AIRTGSDTGELF